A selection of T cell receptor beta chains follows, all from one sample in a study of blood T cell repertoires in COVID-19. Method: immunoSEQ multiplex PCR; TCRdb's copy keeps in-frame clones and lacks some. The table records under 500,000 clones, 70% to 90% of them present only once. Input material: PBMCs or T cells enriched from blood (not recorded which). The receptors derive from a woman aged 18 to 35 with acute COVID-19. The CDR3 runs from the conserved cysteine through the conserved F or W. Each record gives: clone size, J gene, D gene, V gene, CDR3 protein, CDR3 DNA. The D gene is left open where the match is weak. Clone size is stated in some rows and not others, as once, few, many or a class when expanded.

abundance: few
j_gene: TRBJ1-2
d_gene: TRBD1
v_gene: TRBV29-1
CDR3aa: CSVGTGGLGYTF
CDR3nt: TGCAGCGTGGGGACAGGGGGCCTTGGCTACACCTTC

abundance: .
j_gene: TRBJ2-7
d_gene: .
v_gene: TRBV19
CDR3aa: CASSPNIYEQYF
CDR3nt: TGTGCCAGTAGCCCGAACATCTACGAGCAGTACTTC

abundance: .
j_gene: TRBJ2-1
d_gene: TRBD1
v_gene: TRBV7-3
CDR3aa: CASGPGTGYNEQFF
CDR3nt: TGTGCCAGCGGGCCCGGGACAGGGTACAATGAGCAGTTCTTC

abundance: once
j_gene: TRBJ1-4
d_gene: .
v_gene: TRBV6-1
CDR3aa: CASSETSVATNEKLFF
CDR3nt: TGTGCCAGCAGTGAAACTTCGGTTGCAACTAATGAAAAACTGTTTTTT

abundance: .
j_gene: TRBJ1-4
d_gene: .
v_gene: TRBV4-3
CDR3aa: CASSRSITNEKLFF
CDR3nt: TGCGCCAGCAGCAGGAGCATAACTAATGAAAAACTGTTTTTT

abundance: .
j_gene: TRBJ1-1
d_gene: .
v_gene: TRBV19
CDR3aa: CASMVSGNDEAFF
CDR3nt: TGTGCCAGTATGGTTTCAGGGAATGATGAAGCTTTCTTT

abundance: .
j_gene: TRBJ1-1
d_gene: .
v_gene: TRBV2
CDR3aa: CASRKAGDEAFF
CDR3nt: TGTGCCAGCAGGAAAGCGGGGGATGAAGCTTTCTTT

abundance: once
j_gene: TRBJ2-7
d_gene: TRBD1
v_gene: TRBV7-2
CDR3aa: CASSLGSGGSYEQYF
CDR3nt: TGTGCCAGCAGCTTAGGTTCAGGGGGAAGCTACGAGCAGTACTTC

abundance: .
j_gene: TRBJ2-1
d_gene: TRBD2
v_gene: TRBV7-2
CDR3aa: CASSRLARVSYNEQFF
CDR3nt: TGTGCCAGCAGTAGACTAGCGAGAGTTAGCTACAATGAGCAGTTCTTC

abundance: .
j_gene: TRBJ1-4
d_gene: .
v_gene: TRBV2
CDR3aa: CASTSGTTNEKLFF
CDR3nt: TGTGCCAGCACATCCGGGACAACTAATGAAAAACTGTTTTTT

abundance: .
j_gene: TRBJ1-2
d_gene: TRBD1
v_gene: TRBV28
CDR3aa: CASNLRGLSYGYTF
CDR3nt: TGTGCCAGCAATCTTAGGGGGCTCTCCTATGGCTACACCTTC

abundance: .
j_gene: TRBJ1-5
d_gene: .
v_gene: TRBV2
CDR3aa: CASSAGRSNQPQHF
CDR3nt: TGTGCCAGCAGCGCTGGGCGTTCAAATCAGCCCCAGCATTTT

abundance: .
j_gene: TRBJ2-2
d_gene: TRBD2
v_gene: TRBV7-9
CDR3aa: CASSLGIAGTGELFF
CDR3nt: TGTGCCAGCAGCTTAGGGATAGCGGGCACCGGGGAGCTGTTTTTT

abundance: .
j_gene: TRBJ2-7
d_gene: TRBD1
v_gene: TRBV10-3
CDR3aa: CAISESTGELYF
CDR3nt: TGTGCCATCAGTGAGTCGACAGGGGAGCTGTACTTC

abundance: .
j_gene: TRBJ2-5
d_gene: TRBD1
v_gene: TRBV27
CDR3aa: CASSLGLTGAKETQYF
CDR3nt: TGTGCCAGCAGTTTAGGATTGACAGGGGCCAAAGAGACCCAGTACTTC

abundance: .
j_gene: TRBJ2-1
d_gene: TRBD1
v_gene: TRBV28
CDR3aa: CASASGQLYNEQFF
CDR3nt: TGTGCCAGCGCCTCGGGACAGCTTTACAATGAGCAGTTCTTC

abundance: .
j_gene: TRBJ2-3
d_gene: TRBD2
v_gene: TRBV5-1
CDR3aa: CASKTGLLTDTQYF
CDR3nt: TGCGCCAGCAAGACGGGACTACTCACAGATACGCAGTATTTT

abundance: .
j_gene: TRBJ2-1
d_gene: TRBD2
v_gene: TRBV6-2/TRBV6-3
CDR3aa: CASSYGGGLSSEQFF
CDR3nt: TGTGCCAGCAGTTATGGGGGGGGGTTATCGAGTGAGCAGTTCTTC

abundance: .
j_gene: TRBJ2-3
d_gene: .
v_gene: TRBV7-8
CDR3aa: CASSSDPRTSTRPSTDTQYF
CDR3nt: TGTGCCAGCAGCTCGGACCCCCGGACTTCGACACGACCCAGCACAGATACGCAGTATTTT

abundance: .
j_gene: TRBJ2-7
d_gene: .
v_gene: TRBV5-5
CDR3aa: CASSLEAQGTEQYF
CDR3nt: TGTGCCAGCAGCTTGGAGGCCCAGGGTACCGAGCAGTACTTC

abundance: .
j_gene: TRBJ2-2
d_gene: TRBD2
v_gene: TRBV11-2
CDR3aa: CASSARTSGGSGELFF
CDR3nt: TGTGCCAGCAGCGCCAGGACTAGCGGGGGTTCCGGGGAGCTGTTTTTT

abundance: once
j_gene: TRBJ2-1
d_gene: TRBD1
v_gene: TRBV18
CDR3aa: CASSPGQFANNEQFF
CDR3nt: TGTGCCAGCTCTCCGGGACAGTTCGCAAATAATGAGCAGTTCTTC

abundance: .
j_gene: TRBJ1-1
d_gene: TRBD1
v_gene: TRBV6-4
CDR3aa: CASRPGQGNTEAFF
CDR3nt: TGTGCCAGCAGGCCGGGACAGGGGAACACTGAAGCTTTCTTT

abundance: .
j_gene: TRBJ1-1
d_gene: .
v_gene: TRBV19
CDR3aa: CASSITRNTEAFF
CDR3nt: TGTGCCAGTAGTATTACTCGGAACACTGAAGCTTTCTTT

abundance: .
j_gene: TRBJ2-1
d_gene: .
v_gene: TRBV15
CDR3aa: CATSPTASPTYNEQFF
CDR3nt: TGTGCCACCAGCCCTACAGCCAGTCCCACCTACAATGAGCAGTTCTTC

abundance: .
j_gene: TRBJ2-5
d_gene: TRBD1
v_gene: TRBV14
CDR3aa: CASSQKPKFRGRETQYF
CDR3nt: TGTGCCAGCAGCCAAAAACCGAAATTCAGGGGGCGGGAGACCCAGTACTTC

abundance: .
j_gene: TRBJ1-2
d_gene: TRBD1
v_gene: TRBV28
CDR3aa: CASSLADRAYGYTF
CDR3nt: TGTGCCAGCAGTTTAGCAGACAGGGCGTATGGCTACACCTTC

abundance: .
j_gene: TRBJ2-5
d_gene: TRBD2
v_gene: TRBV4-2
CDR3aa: CASSQEGASGRGETQYF
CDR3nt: TGTGCCAGCAGCCAAGAGGGAGCTAGCGGGAGAGGTGAGACCCAGTACTTC

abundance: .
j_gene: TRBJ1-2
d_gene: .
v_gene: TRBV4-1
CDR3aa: CASSQSTTGYSGYTF
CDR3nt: TGCGCCAGCAGCCAAAGCACAACAGGGTACTCTGGCTACACCTTC

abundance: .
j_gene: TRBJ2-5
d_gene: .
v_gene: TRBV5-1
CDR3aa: CASSSVGAQETQYF
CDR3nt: TGCGCCAGCAGCTCCGTGGGCGCCCAAGAGACCCAGTACTTC

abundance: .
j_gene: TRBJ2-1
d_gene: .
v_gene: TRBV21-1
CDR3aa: CASSRREGGCNEQFF
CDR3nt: TGTGCCAGCAGCAGACGGGAGGGAGGGTGCAATGAGCAGTTCTTC

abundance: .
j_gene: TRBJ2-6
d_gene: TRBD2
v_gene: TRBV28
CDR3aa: CASTTPVRAGNSGANVLTF
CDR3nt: TGTGCCAGCACCACGCCCGTCCGAGCGGGAAACTCTGGGGCCAACGTCCTGACTTTC

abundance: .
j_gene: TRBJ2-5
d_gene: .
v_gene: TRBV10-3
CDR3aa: CAIAPSSVATKGETQYF
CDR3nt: TGTGCCATCGCCCCAAGCTCAGTAGCGACAAAGGGAGAGACCCAGTACTTC

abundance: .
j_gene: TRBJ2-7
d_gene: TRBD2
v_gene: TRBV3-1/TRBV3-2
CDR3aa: CASSQGPGGSRYEQYF
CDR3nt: TGTGCCAGCAGCCAGGGTCCGGGGGGGAGTCGCTACGAGCAGTACTTC

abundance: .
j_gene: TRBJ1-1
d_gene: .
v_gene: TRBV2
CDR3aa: CASSRDTTNTEAFF
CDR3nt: TGTGCCAGCAGCAGGGACACAACGAACACTGAAGCTTTCTTT

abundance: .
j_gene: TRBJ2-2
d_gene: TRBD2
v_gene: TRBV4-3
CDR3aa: CASSQEELAPVNTGELFF
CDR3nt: TGCGCCAGCAGCCAAGAAGAACTAGCGCCGGTGAACACCGGGGAGCTGTTTTTT

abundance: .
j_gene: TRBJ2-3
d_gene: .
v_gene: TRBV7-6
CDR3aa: CASSLVFIGTDTQYF
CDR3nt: TGTGCCAGCAGCTTAGTCTTTATAGGCACAGATACGCAGTATTTT

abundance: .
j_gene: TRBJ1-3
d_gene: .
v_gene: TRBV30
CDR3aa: CAWSVLSGNTIYF
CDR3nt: TGTGCCTGGAGTGTACTCTCTGGAAACACCATATATTTT

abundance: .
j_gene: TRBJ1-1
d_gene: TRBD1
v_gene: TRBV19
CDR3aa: CASSIKGTGSYTEAFF
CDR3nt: TGTGCCAGTAGTATCAAAGGGACAGGCAGCTACACTGAAGCTTTCTTT

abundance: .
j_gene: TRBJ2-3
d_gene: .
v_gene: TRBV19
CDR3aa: CASTTGSSPDTQYF
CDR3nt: TGTGCCAGTACTACAGGGTCTAGCCCAGATACGCAGTATTTT

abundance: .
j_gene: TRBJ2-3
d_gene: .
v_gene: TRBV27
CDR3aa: CASSSPGQVTDTQYF
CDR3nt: TGTGCCAGCAGTTCCCCGGGACAAGTCACAGATACGCAGTATTTT

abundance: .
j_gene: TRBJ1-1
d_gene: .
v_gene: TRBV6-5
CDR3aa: CASRRAGQNTEAFF
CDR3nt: TGTGCCAGCAGGCGAGCAGGTCAGAACACTGAAGCTTTCTTT

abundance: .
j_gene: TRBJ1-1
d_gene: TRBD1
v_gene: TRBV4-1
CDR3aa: CASSQVLTGGTEAFF
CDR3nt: TGCGCCAGCAGCCAAGTCCTGACAGGGGGTACTGAAGCTTTCTTT

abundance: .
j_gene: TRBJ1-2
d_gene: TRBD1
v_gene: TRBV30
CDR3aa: CAWSPPGQGGYGYTF
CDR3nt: TGTGCCTGGAGCCCGCCGGGACAGGGGGGCTATGGCTACACCTTC

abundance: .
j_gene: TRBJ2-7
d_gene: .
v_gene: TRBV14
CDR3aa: CASRPQGSYEQYF
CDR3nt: TGTGCCAGCAGACCACAGGGATCCTACGAGCAGTACTTC

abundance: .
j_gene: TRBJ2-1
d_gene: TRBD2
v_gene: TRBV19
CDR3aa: CASKTSGMPEQFF
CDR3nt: TGTGCCAGTAAAACTAGCGGGATGCCTGAGCAGTTCTTC

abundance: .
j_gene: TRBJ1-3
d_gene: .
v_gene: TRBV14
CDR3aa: CASSPGHSGNTIYF
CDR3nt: TGTGCCAGCAGCCCGGGACACTCTGGAAACACCATATATTTT

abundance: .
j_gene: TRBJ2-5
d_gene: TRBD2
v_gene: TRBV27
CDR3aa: CASSPRTSGGRLGETQYF
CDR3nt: TGTGCCAGCAGTCCACGGACTAGCGGGGGGCGTCTGGGGGAGACCCAGTACTTC

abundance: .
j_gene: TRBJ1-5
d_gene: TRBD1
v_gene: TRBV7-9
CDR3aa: CASSSAGTGGNQPQHF
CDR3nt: TGTGCCAGCAGCTCCGCGGGGACAGGGGGCAATCAGCCCCAGCATTTT

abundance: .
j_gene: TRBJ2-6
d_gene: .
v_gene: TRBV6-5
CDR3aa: CASSYSPGTGANVLTF
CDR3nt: TGTGCCAGCAGTTACTCGCCAGGGACTGGGGCCAACGTCCTGACTTTC

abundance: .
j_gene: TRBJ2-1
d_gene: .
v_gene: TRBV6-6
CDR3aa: CATGGWNTYNEQFF
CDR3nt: TGTGCCACGGGGGGCTGGAACACCTACAATGAGCAGTTCTTC

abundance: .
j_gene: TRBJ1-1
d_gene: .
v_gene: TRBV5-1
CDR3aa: CASSQGSPGAEAFF
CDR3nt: TGCGCCAGCAGCCAGGGGTCGCCGGGCGCTGAAGCTTTCTTT

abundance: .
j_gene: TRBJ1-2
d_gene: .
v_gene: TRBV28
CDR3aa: CASSLWGQSNYGYTF
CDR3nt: TGTGCCAGCAGTTTATGGGGACAATCTAACTATGGCTACACCTTC

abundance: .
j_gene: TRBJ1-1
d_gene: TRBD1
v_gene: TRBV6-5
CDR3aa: CASSYSSTGLNTEAFF
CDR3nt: TGTGCCAGCAGTTACTCGTCGACAGGGTTGAACACTGAAGCTTTCTTT

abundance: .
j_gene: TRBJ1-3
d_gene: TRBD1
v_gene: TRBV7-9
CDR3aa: CASSSDRAHTIYF
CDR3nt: TGTGCCAGCAGCTCCGACAGGGCACACACCATATATTTT

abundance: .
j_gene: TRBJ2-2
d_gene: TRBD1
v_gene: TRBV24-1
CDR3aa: CATSDLQGAGSGELFF
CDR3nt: TGTGCCACCAGTGATTTGCAGGGGGCGGGCAGCGGGGAGCTGTTTTTT

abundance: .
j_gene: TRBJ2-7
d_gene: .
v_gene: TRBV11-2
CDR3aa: CASSLGHEQYF
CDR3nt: TGTGCCAGCAGCTTAGGGCACGAGCAGTACTTC